The source of this TCR beta chain is a study of T cell responses to AZD1222 COVID-19 vaccine. Study findings and constraints: After two AZD1222 doses, spike-specific TCR breadth and depth rose versus day 0.

The CDR3 runs 13 residues. The trim removed 4 bases at V and 10 bases at J, leaving 7 bases unmatched. CDR1 is LNHDA, CDR2 SQIVND, per germline (reference sequence). Comment on this clone: Its antigen is currently unknown.

The assay was immunoSEQ multiplex PCR, and TCRdb's table has in-frame clones only and misses some. Of 80,000 to 100,000 clones detected, roughly 91% appear once; the ten largest clones hold around 5%. Material: peripheral blood, obtained 28 days after the second AZD1222 dose. This sequence was found in an adult who received the AZD1222 COVID-19 vaccine. The chain combines TRBV19 with TRBJ1-5, with 7 bases aligning to TRBD1. The CDR3 region is CASSNTGVPPQHF. CDR3 sequence (DNA): TGTGCCAGTAGTAATACAGGGGTTCCCCCCCAGCATTTT.